Listed below are T cell receptor beta chains from one sample, sequenced in a study of CD8+ T cells in alopecia areata. The table came from immunoSEQ multiplex PCR; TCRdb's copy has only in-frame clones and leaves some out. The table records roughly 200,000 clones, around 63% of them present only once. Material: CD4+ T cells sorted from blood, obtained at week 0. The receptors stem from a human donor with alopecia areata. Each CDR3 is given with its conserved first and last residue. A D gene is named only where the DNA matches it firmly. The listing skips clone size in some rows; elsewhere it reads once, few, many or a size class.

j_call d_call v_call clone_size cdr3_nt cdr3_aa
TRBJ1-2 NA TRBV2 NA TGTGCCAGCAGTCCAAGGACAGATCTTGGCTACACCTTC CASSPRTDLGYTF
TRBJ1-4 NA TRBV29-1 NA TGCAGCGTTCGACCTCCTGTTGGAAAACTGTTTTTT CSVRPPVGKLFF
TRBJ2-7 TRBD1 TRBV28 once TGTGCCAGCAGTGGGGACAGGGTGGGAGAGCAGTACTTC CASSGDRVGEQYF
TRBJ1-3 NA TRBV27 once TGTGCCAGCAAGGCCGGGGCTGGAAACACCATATATTTT CASKAGAGNTIYF
TRBJ1-2 NA TRBV6-1 NA TGTGCCAGCAGTGACCGGGTCCCGACCGTTACAGGGAACGATGGCTACACCTTC CASSDRVPTVTGNDGYTF
TRBJ2-2 TRBD1 TRBV7-3 NA TGTGCCAGCAGTCGTGGACAGGGGGACACCGGGGAGCTGTTTTTT CASSRGQGDTGELFF
TRBJ2-5 TRBD1 TRBV4-1 few TGCGCCAGCAGCCAAAACAGGGGGCAAGAGACCCAGTACTTC CASSQNRGQETQYF
TRBJ1-1 NA TRBV29-1 once TGCAGCGTTGATACAAGTGAAGCTTTCTTT CSVDTSEAFF
TRBJ2-7 NA TRBV7-2 NA TGTGCCAGCAGCTTAGGGGCCCCCGAGCAGTACTTC CASSLGAPEQYF
TRBJ2-7 TRBD1 TRBV5-1 NA TGCGCCAGCAGCTTGAAAGGACAGGGGATCACCGAGCAGTACTTC CASSLKGQGITEQYF
TRBJ1-5 TRBD1 TRBV19 NA TGTGCCAGTAAACGGACAGGGGATGGTCAGCCCCAGCATTTT CASKRTGDGQPQHF
TRBJ1-1 NA TRBV6-5 NA TGTGCCAGCAGTTACTCGCTACAGGGTTGGACTGAAGCTTTCTTT CASSYSLQGWTEAFF
TRBJ1-6 NA TRBV11-2 NA TGTGCCAGCAGCTTGGACAGCAGGAATTCACCCCTCCACTTT CASSLDSRNSPLHF
TRBJ1-5 NA TRBV27 few TGTGCCAGCAGGACGGGGGGAAATCAGCCCCAGCATTTT CASRTGGNQPQHF
TRBJ1-1 NA TRBV29-1 NA TGCAGCGCCAGTCGAACTGAAGCTTTCTTT CSASRTEAFF
TRBJ2-3 NA TRBV27 NA TGTGCCAGCATCCGAAGGGGCAGTACAACAGATACGCAGTATTTT CASIRRGSTTDTQYF
TRBJ1-2 NA TRBV9 NA TGTGCCAGCAGCGTAGAGGGACACCTAGCTAACTATGGCTACACCTTC CASSVEGHLANYGYTF
TRBJ2-1 NA TRBV10-1 NA TGCGCCAGCAGGGGGGACACCGGCTATGAGCAGTTCTTC CASRGDTGYEQFF
TRBJ2-1 NA TRBV27 NA TGTGCCAGCAGTGACAGGAACAATGAGCAGTTCTTC CASSDRNNEQFF
TRBJ1-1 NA TRBV2 NA TGTGCCAGCAGTGAGTTGGGGGGGACCACTGAAGCTTTCTTT CASSELGGTTEAFF
TRBJ1-6 NA TRBV7-2 NA TGTGCCAGCAGCTTAGCGCTTTCGGTGGATGGGACACCCCTCCACTTT CASSLALSVDGTPLHF
TRBJ1-1 NA TRBV19 NA TGTGCCAGTAGTATCCCAGGACAGTTTGAAGCTTTCTTT CASSIPGQFEAFF
TRBJ1-2 TRBD1 TRBV6-5 NA TGTGCCAGCAGTTACTCAAAACAGGGGGGCCAATATGGCTACACCTTC CASSYSKQGGQYGYTF
TRBJ1-5 NA TRBV2 NA TGTGCCAGCAGTGAAAGTGTAGACCTATATAGCAATCAGCCCCAGCATTTT CASSESVDLYSNQPQHF
TRBJ2-2 NA TRBV5-1 NA TGCGCCAGCAGCTTCTCAGGGTCGAACACCGGGGAGCTGTTTTTT CASSFSGSNTGELFF
TRBJ2-3 TRBD2 TRBV5-1 NA TGCGCCAGCAGCTATAGCGGGGGGGCCCGGGATACGCAGTATTTT CASSYSGGARDTQYF
TRBJ1-2 TRBD1 TRBV5-1 NA TGCGCCAGCAGCTTGGGGACAGGAGACTATGGCTACACCTTC CASSLGTGDYGYTF
TRBJ1-1 NA TRBV6-5 few TGTGCCAGCAGTTATCCGACAGAAAGAAGAAACACTGAAGCTTTCTTT CASSYPTERRNTEAFF
TRBJ1-1 NA TRBV27 NA TGTGCCAGCATGAGGGCCGGGGGCGAAGCTTTCTTT CASMRAGGEAFF
TRBJ2-7 NA TRBV4-3 NA TGCGCCAGCAGCCAAGGTGTCCGCTCCTACGAGCAGTACTTC CASSQGVRSYEQYF
TRBJ1-2 NA TRBV30 NA TGTGCCTGGAGTAATCAAGGAGGCTACACCTTC CAWSNQGGYTF
TRBJ2-7 NA TRBV30 NA TGTGCCTGGAGTGTAGGTCAGGGGTTCAACGAGCAGTACTTC CAWSVGQGFNEQYF
TRBJ1-1 TRBD1 TRBV29-1 NA TGCAGCGTTTCGATACAGGGGGCGAACACTGAAGCTTTCTTT CSVSIQGANTEAFF
TRBJ2-7 TRBD1 TRBV29-1 NA TGCAGCACCCGGGACAGGGGCCCCGATAGCTCCTACGAGCAGTACTTC CSTRDRGPDSSYEQYF
TRBJ1-1 NA TRBV29-1 NA TGCAGTGCCACTCGGGTGAACACTGAAGCTTTCTTT CSATRVNTEAFF
TRBJ2-6 NA TRBV6-6 NA TGTGCCAGCAGTTACACCGAGTCGCCTGGGGCCAACGTCCTGACTTTC CASSYTESPGANVLTF
TRBJ1-5 NA TRBV28 NA TGTGCCAGCAGTTTACCCGGGCAGGGTACATTACAGCCCCAGCATTTT CASSLPGQGTLQPQHF
TRBJ2-5 TRBD2 TRBV29-1 NA TGCAGCGTTGGGGGGGGACTAGCGGGCCAAGAGACCCAGTACTTC CSVGGGLAGQETQYF
TRBJ1-1 NA TRBV25-1 NA TGTGCCAGCATAGACAGCCCCTGGGGGACTGAAGCTTTCTTT CASIDSPWGTEAFF
TRBJ1-4 NA TRBV7-2 once TGTGCCAGCAGCTTACGGGTAGCTGATGAAAAACTGTTTTTT CASSLRVADEKLFF
TRBJ2-5 NA TRBV29-1 NA TGCAGCGTCGGAAAAGAGACCCAGTACTTC CSVGKETQYF
TRBJ2-1 TRBD1 TRBV7-9 NA TGTGCCAGCAAGTATCCCGGGGGACAGGGAATGGTAGATGAGCAGTTCTTC CASKYPGGQGMVDEQFF
TRBJ2-7 TRBD2 TRBV2 NA TGTGCCAACGCCAGGACTAGCGGGGTCTACGAGCAGTACTTC CANARTSGVYEQYF
TRBJ2-7 NA TRBV29-1 NA TGCAGCGTTGCTATTCTAGGCGACTACGAGCAGTACTTC CSVAILGDYEQYF
TRBJ2-6 NA TRBV5-1 few TGCGCCAGCAGCTTCAGCTCTGGGGCCAACGTCCTGACTTTC CASSFSSGANVLTF
TRBJ2-5 TRBD1 TRBV30 NA TGTGCCTGGAGTGTTATCAGGGGGTCAGCAGAGACCCAGTACTTC CAWSVIRGSAETQYF
TRBJ2-3 TRBD2 TRBV7-2 few TGTGCCAGCAGCTTAGTATCGGTTCCCGCGGGGGGGCAGTATTTT CASSLVSVPAGGQYF
TRBJ2-3 NA TRBV20-1 NA TGCAGTGCTAGAGTAGGGAATACGCAGTATTTT CSARVGNTQYF
TRBJ2-3 TRBD2 TRBV5-1 NA TGCGCCAGCAGCACGGGGGGGCGACAGCGACTAGCGGGAGATACGCAGTATTTT CASSTGGRQRLAGDTQYF
TRBJ2-3 TRBD2 TRBV29-1 NA TGCAGCGTACGCCAGACTAGCGTGGCGACAGATACGCAGTATTTT CSVRQTSVATDTQYF
TRBJ1-1 NA TRBV12-5 NA TGTGCTAGTGGTCCCAAGTCCAGGGTCCCCCCGGACACTGAAGCTTTCTTT CASGPKSRVPPDTEAFF
TRBJ2-4 NA TRBV2 NA TGTGCCAGCAGGGACGGACTAGCCAAAAACATTCAGTACTTC CASRDGLAKNIQYF
TRBJ2-4 NA TRBV4-3 NA TGCGCCAGCAGCCAAGATTCGGTGATTCTAGCCAAAAACATTCAGTACTTC CASSQDSVILAKNIQYF
TRBJ2-3 TRBD2 TRBV4-3 NA TGCGCCAGCAGCCCCCGACTAGCGGGGACAGATACGCAGTATTTT CASSPRLAGTDTQYF
TRBJ2-1 TRBD2 TRBV29-1 NA TGCAGCGTTCCTAGCGGGGGCCTATACAATGAGCAGTTCTTC CSVPSGGLYNEQFF
TRBJ2-3 NA TRBV7-2 few TGTGCCAGCAGCTTTTTGGGGTACACAGATACGCAGTATTTT CASSFLGYTDTQYF
TRBJ1-4 NA TRBV30 NA TGTGCCTGGAGTGACACCGATACCAATGAAAAACTGTTTTTT CAWSDTDTNEKLFF
TRBJ1-2 TRBD1 TRBV7-2 NA TGTGCCAGCAGCTCCGAGATTACAGGGGCCTATGGCTACACCTTC CASSSEITGAYGYTF
TRBJ1-5 NA TRBV2 NA TGTGCCAGCAGTGAAGCGGCAGGTTCTAATCAGCCCCAGCATTTT CASSEAAGSNQPQHF
TRBJ2-5 NA TRBV29-1 NA TGCAGCGTTGGGACTTTAGAGACCCAGTACTTC CSVGTLETQYF